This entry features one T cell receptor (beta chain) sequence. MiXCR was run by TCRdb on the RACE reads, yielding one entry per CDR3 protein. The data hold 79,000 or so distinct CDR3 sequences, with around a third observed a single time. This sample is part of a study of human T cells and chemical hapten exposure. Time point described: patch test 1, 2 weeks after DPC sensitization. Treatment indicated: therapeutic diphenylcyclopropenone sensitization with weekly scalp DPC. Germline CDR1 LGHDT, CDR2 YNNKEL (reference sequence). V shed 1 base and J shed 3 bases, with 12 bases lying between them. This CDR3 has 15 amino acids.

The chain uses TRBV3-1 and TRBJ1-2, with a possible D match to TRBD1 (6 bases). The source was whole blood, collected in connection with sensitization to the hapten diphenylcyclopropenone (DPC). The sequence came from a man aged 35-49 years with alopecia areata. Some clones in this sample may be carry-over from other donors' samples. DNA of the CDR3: TGTGCCAGCAGCCAAGTCGGGGGCTCTGACTATGGCTACACCTTC. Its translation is CASSQVGGSDYGYTF. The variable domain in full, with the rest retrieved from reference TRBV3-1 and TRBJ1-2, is DTAVSQTPKYLVTQMGNDKSIKCEQNLGHDTMYWYKQDSKKFLKIMFSYNNKELIINETVPNRFSPKSPDKAHLNLHINSLELGDSAVYFCASSQVGGSDYGYTFGSGTRLTVV.